The rows below give T cell receptor beta chains drawn from one sample of a study of blood T cell repertoires in COVID-19. Only in-frame clones appear in the TCRdb table, and some are missing; sequencing was by immunoSEQ multiplex PCR. Among roughly 220,000 clones listed, around 80% were seen once. Sequences were obtained from peripheral blood. These receptors were obtained from a woman aged 55-70 years who had recovered from COVID-19. CDR3s include the opening cysteine and the closing phenylalanine or tryptophan. The D gene is left open where the match is weak. Where a row states a size, it is once, few, many or the class of an expanded clone; other rows omit it.

v_gene,d_gene,abundance,j_gene,CDR3nt,CDR3aa
TRBV6-2/TRBV6-3,NA,NA,TRBJ2-7,TGTGCCAGCAGTTTCTCGGGGCAGCGGGTCTCCTACGAGCAGTACTTC,CASSFSGQRVSYEQYF
TRBV27,TRBD1,NA,TRBJ2-3,TGTGCCAGCAGTCCTCTACAGGGGGCTGGCACAGATACGCAGTATTTT,CASSPLQGAGTDTQYF
TRBV19,TRBD1,NA,TRBJ2-2,TGTGCCAGTAGTGCAGGACAGGGGGTTTTTTATTCCGGGGAGCTGTTTTTT,CASSAGQGVFYSGELFF
TRBV9,TRBD2,NA,TRBJ2-3,TGTGCCAGCAGCACACCCCGGGGGGGACCGAATACGCAGTATTTT,CASSTPRGGPNTQYF
TRBV6-1,TRBD1,NA,TRBJ2-5,TGTGCCAGCAGTGAGCCGGGACAGGGCAGGGAGACCCAGTACTTC,CASSEPGQGRETQYF
TRBV5-1,TRBD2,NA,TRBJ2-7,TGCGCCAGCAGCCTCTACCCCCCGACTAGCGGGGTTTCCTACGAGCAGTACTTC,CASSLYPPTSGVSYEQYF
TRBV5-5,NA,NA,TRBJ1-5,TGTGCCAGCAGCTTGGTAGGGGCCAATCAGCCCCAGCATTTT,CASSLVGANQPQHF
TRBV18,NA,NA,TRBJ1-2,TGTGCCAGCTCGTCAGGGTGGGGCTACACCTTC,CASSSGWGYTF
TRBV18,TRBD2,NA,TRBJ2-1,TGTGCCAGCTCGCCTGGACTAGCGGGGGCCAATGAGCAGTTCTTC,CASSPGLAGANEQFF
TRBV10-1,TRBD2,NA,TRBJ2-1,TGCGCCAGCAGTAGTAGCGGGGGGCTTTTTAATGAGCAGTTCTTC,CASSSSGGLFNEQFF
TRBV5-1,NA,NA,TRBJ1-1,TGCGCCAGCAGCCCCTTGGCAGGAACTGAAGCTTTCTTT,CASSPLAGTEAFF
TRBV5-1,TRBD1,few,TRBJ1-1,TGCGCCAGCAGCTTGGCCAGGGGGCGGTCTGAAGCTTTCTTT,CASSLARGRSEAFF
TRBV4-2,TRBD2,NA,TRBJ2-1,TGTGCCAGCAGCCAAGATCCGAGCGGGGGGGTTAGCTCCTACAATGAGCAGTTCTTC,CASSQDPSGGVSSYNEQFF
TRBV27,NA,NA,TRBJ1-1,TGTGCCAGCAGCCTATACACCTTCTTTGGGGGGGTGAACACTGAAGCTTTCTTT,CASSLYTFFGGVNTEAFF
TRBV4-1,TRBD1,NA,TRBJ1-4,TGCGCCAGCACCGGACAGGGGTATGAAAAACTGTTTTTT,CASTGQGYEKLFF
TRBV6-1,NA,NA,TRBJ2-2,TGTGCCAGCAGTGACCTCAGGGACACCGGGGAGCTGTTTTTT,CASSDLRDTGELFF
TRBV27,TRBD1,NA,TRBJ2-5,TGTGCCAGCAGTCCCCAGGGACAGGGTTTTGGAGAGACCCAGTACTTC,CASSPQGQGFGETQYF
TRBV10-1,TRBD2,NA,TRBJ2-1,TGCGCCAGCAGTACCAGCGGGGGATCCTACAATGAGCAGTTCTTC,CASSTSGGSYNEQFF
TRBV10-1,NA,NA,TRBJ2-2,TGCGCCAGCAGTGAGGGGGGGGCCGGGTCCTCGGCCGGGGAGCTGTTTTTT,CASSEGGAGSSAGELFF
TRBV20-1,NA,NA,TRBJ1-1,TGCAGTGCTCCCCAGAACACTGAAGCTTTCTTT,CSAPQNTEAFF
TRBV7-3,NA,NA,TRBJ2-5,TGTGCCAGCAGCTTAATAGCGGCCCAAGAGACCCAGTACTTC,CASSLIAAQETQYF
TRBV5-1,TRBD2,NA,TRBJ2-1,TGCGCCAGCAGCTTGGTAGCGGGGGGGCTAGGTGAGCAGTTCTTC,CASSLVAGGLGEQFF
TRBV18,TRBD2,NA,TRBJ2-3,TGTGCCAGCTCAGTACTAGCGGGGGGCCCGGAAGATACGCAGTATTTT,CASSVLAGGPEDTQYF
TRBV12-5,TRBD2,NA,TRBJ2-7,TGTGCTAGTGGCCAGGGACTAGCGGGGGGTTACGAGCAGTACTTC,CASGQGLAGGYEQYF
TRBV27,NA,few,TRBJ2-6,TGTGCCAGCAGTTTAAACATGGAGGGGGTCCTGACTTTC,CASSLNMEGVLTF
TRBV29-1,NA,NA,TRBJ2-3,TGCAGCCACACAACGGGGTCGGGCACAGATACGCAGTATTTT,CSHTTGSGTDTQYF
TRBV3-1/TRBV3-2,TRBD1,NA,TRBJ2-3,TGTGCCAGCAGCCACCGGGGACAGGGGTCCGATACGCAGTATTTT,CASSHRGQGSDTQYF
TRBV7-9,TRBD1,NA,TRBJ2-7,TGTGCCAGCACCAGACAGGGGACGGGGGAGCAGTACTTC,CASTRQGTGEQYF
TRBV2,NA,NA,TRBJ1-2,TGTGCCTCCGTGGCTAGCGAGGGTCTTGGCTACACCTTC,CASVASEGLGYTF
TRBV7-6,NA,NA,TRBJ2-7,TGTGCCAGCAGCGAAGCACGGGGGTTCCACGAGCAGTACTTC,CASSEARGFHEQYF
TRBV27,NA,NA,TRBJ2-6,TGTGCCAGCAGTTCAAGCTCTGCTGGGGCCAACGTCCTGACTTTC,CASSSSSAGANVLTF
TRBV28,NA,NA,TRBJ2-1,TGTGCCAGTCGGCCCCCGGGTTACAATGAGCAGTTCTTC,CASRPPGYNEQFF
TRBV27,NA,few,TRBJ1-1,TGTGCCAGCAGTCTCAAGGGAGGAGCTGCTTTCTTT,CASSLKGGAAFF
TRBV6-2/TRBV6-3,NA,once,TRBJ1-2,TGTGCCAGCAGTTACGCAGGGGACGGCTACACCTTC,CASSYAGDGYTF
TRBV23-1,NA,NA,TRBJ2-7,TGCGCCAGCAGTCAAGGGCAGGGGATTAACGACGAGCAGTACTTC,CASSQGQGINDEQYF
TRBV6-5,TRBD2,NA,TRBJ2-1,TGTGCCAGCCTAGCGAGAGGACTAGGTTACAATGAGCAGTTCTTC,CASLARGLGYNEQFF
TRBV2,NA,NA,TRBJ1-2,TGTGCCAGCAGTCCCCTGGGAAAGACGGGGGGCTACACCTTC,CASSPLGKTGGYTF
TRBV14,TRBD1,NA,TRBJ1-4,TGTGCCAGCAGCCGCCTAGGGACAGCTCTCAATGAAAAACTGTTTTTT,CASSRLGTALNEKLFF
TRBV10-1,TRBD2,NA,TRBJ2-3,TGCGCCAGCAGCCCAGGACTAGCGGGGGGTGGCACAGATACGCAGTATTTT,CASSPGLAGGGTDTQYF
TRBV5-6,TRBD1,NA,TRBJ1-2,TGTGCCAGCAGCGAAGTACAGGGGGGAACCTATGGCTACACCTTC,CASSEVQGGTYGYTF
TRBV19,NA,many,TRBJ2-5,TGTGCCAGTAGATCGGGTCTGACCCAGTACTTC,CASRSGLTQYF
TRBV7-2,TRBD2,NA,TRBJ2-2,TGTGCCAGCAGCAGTACTAGCGGGGGGGGCGCCGGGGAGCTGTTTTTT,CASSSTSGGGAGELFF
TRBV29-1,NA,NA,TRBJ1-1,TGCAGCGTTCCGTCGAACACTGAAGCTTTCTTT,CSVPSNTEAFF
TRBV6-2/TRBV6-3,NA,NA,TRBJ2-6,TGTGCCAGCAGTTTCTTAGGGGCTGGGGCCAACGTCCTGACTTTC,CASSFLGAGANVLTF
TRBV29-1,TRBD2,NA,TRBJ2-1,TGCAGCGTTGAAGATTTTCCTAGCGGGAAATCCTACAATGAGCAGTTCTTC,CSVEDFPSGKSYNEQFF
TRBV18,NA,NA,TRBJ1-2,TGTGCCAGCTCACCGGGACATAGCCTCTATGGCTACACCTTC,CASSPGHSLYGYTF
TRBV5-4,TRBD1,NA,TRBJ1-1,TGTGCCAGCAGCGTACAGGGGATGAACACTGAAGCTTTCTTT,CASSVQGMNTEAFF
TRBV29-1,NA,NA,TRBJ1-1,TGCAGCGTTGAAGAAGACATACTGAACACTGAAGCTTTCTTT,CSVEEDILNTEAFF
TRBV27,TRBD1,NA,TRBJ1-4,TGTGCCAGCAGTACCTACAGGGGGCAACGTGGCGAAAAACTGTTTTTT,CASSTYRGQRGEKLFF
TRBV4-1,NA,NA,TRBJ2-7,TGCGCCAGCAGCCAGGGACACGAGATCTCCTACGAGCAGTACTTC,CASSQGHEISYEQYF
TRBV27,TRBD2,NA,TRBJ2-3,TGTGCCAGCAGCCTCTCTGGACTAGCGGGGGGAAAGGGGGGCACAGATACGCAGTATTTT,CASSLSGLAGGKGGTDTQYF
TRBV18,TRBD1,once,TRBJ2-7,TGTGCCAGCTCACCAATTCCGGGGACAGGGAACGAGCAGTACTTC,CASSPIPGTGNEQYF
TRBV5-1,NA,NA,TRBJ2-5,TGCGCCAGCAGCTTGCCCGAGGAGACCCAGTACTTC,CASSLPEETQYF
TRBV9,NA,NA,TRBJ2-1,TGTGCCAGCAGCTCCCGCCGCGGGGAGGACGATGAGCAGTTCTTC,CASSSRRGEDDEQFF
TRBV4-2,TRBD1,NA,TRBJ1-4,TGTGCCAGCAGCCAGCACCCGGGACAGGGTGGTGAAAAACTGTTTTTT,CASSQHPGQGGEKLFF